This is a list of T cell receptor beta chains from one sample in a study of blood T cell repertoires in COVID-19. TCRdb's copy holds only in-frame clones and misses some; the assay was immunoSEQ multiplex PCR. Here the sample spans 200,000 or so clones, 80% to 90% being singletons. The sequenced material came from peripheral blood. The source of these receptors is a human donor with active or convalescent COVID-19. The donor label of this sample is uncertain. Each CDR3 is given with its conserved first and last residue. The D gene is left open where the match is weak. Size tells how often a clone was seen (once, few, many) or the class of an expanded clone, and some rows leave it out.

clone size: .
J gene: TRBJ2-2
V gene: TRBV2
D gene: TRBD2
CDR3 protein: CASSDPGGAGVRVAGELFF
CDR3 DNA: TGTGCCAGCAGTGATCCCGGGGGGGCGGGAGTCAGAGTGGCCGGGGAGCTGTTTTTT

clone size: .
J gene: TRBJ1-3
V gene: TRBV30
D gene: .
CDR3 protein: CAWSVRRVGSGNTIYF
CDR3 DNA: TGTGCCTGGAGTGTTCGGCGGGTGGGCTCTGGAAACACCATATATTTT

clone size: few
J gene: TRBJ1-1
V gene: TRBV5-1
D gene: .
CDR3 protein: CASKIGGEAFF
CDR3 DNA: TGCGCCAGTAAAATCGGCGGAGAAGCTTTCTTT

clone size: .
J gene: TRBJ1-5
V gene: TRBV2
D gene: .
CDR3 protein: CASSLTENQPQHF
CDR3 DNA: TGTGCCAGCAGTCTCACAGAAAATCAGCCCCAGCATTTT

clone size: .
J gene: TRBJ2-2
V gene: TRBV4-3
D gene: .
CDR3 protein: CASSHSAGSGELFF
CDR3 DNA: TGCGCCAGCAGCCATAGCGCGGGGTCCGGGGAGCTGTTTTTT

clone size: few
J gene: TRBJ1-2
V gene: TRBV12-5
D gene: .
CDR3 protein: CASGLVLERYSNYGYTF
CDR3 DNA: TGTGCTAGTGGTTTGGTACTAGAACGGTACTCTAACTATGGCTACACCTTC

clone size: once
J gene: TRBJ2-7
V gene: TRBV10-1
D gene: TRBD1
CDR3 protein: CASNTKDRGYHEQYF
CDR3 DNA: TGCGCCAGCAACACCAAGGACAGGGGGTACCACGAGCAGTACTTC

clone size: .
J gene: TRBJ2-3
V gene: TRBV3-1/TRBV3-2
D gene: TRBD2
CDR3 protein: CASSHTLAGGRADTQYF
CDR3 DNA: TGTGCCAGCAGCCATACGTTAGCGGGGGGGAGGGCAGATACGCAGTATTTT

clone size: few
J gene: TRBJ2-7
V gene: TRBV5-1
D gene: TRBD1
CDR3 protein: CASSLGTGGLHEQYF
CDR3 DNA: TGCGCCAGCAGCTTGGGGACAGGGGGCCTCCACGAGCAGTACTTC

clone size: .
J gene: TRBJ2-3
V gene: TRBV5-1
D gene: TRBD1
CDR3 protein: CASSLGDRASDTQYF
CDR3 DNA: TGCGCCAGCAGCTTGGGGGACAGGGCCTCAGATACGCAGTATTTT

clone size: .
J gene: TRBJ1-2
V gene: TRBV5-1
D gene: TRBD1
CDR3 protein: CASSLIPGQGSTF
CDR3 DNA: TGCGCCAGCAGCCTAATCCCGGGACAGGGTAGCACCTTC

clone size: .
J gene: TRBJ2-7
V gene: TRBV5-1
D gene: .
CDR3 protein: CASSLGQAITYEQYF
CDR3 DNA: TGCGCCAGCAGCTTGGGACAGGCGATTACCTACGAGCAGTACTTC

clone size: .
J gene: TRBJ2-6
V gene: TRBV30
D gene: .
CDR3 protein: CAWSAGGAGANVLTF
CDR3 DNA: TGTGCCTGGAGTGCCGGCGGAGCTGGGGCCAACGTCCTGACTTTC

clone size: once
J gene: TRBJ2-7
V gene: TRBV11-3
D gene: TRBD1
CDR3 protein: CASSYPFDRDPYEQYF
CDR3 DNA: TGTGCCAGCAGCTACCCTTTCGACAGGGACCCCTACGAGCAGTACTTC

clone size: .
J gene: TRBJ2-5
V gene: TRBV7-9
D gene: .
CDR3 protein: CASSFGGVQETQYF
CDR3 DNA: TGTGCCAGCAGCTTTGGCGGGGTCCAAGAGACCCAGTACTTC

clone size: .
J gene: TRBJ1-5
V gene: TRBV2
D gene: TRBD1
CDR3 protein: CASRAGTVSNQPQHF
CDR3 DNA: TGTGCCAGCAGAGCCGGGACAGTGAGCAATCAGCCCCAGCATTTT

clone size: .
J gene: TRBJ2-4
V gene: TRBV9
D gene: TRBD2
CDR3 protein: CASSVAGGPGYDIQYF
CDR3 DNA: TGTGCCAGCAGCGTAGCGGGGGGGCCTGGTTATGACATTCAGTACTTC

clone size: .
J gene: TRBJ1-4
V gene: TRBV7-2
D gene: TRBD1
CDR3 protein: CASSPGTGSQKLFF
CDR3 DNA: TGTGCCAGCAGCCCCGGGACAGGGAGTCAAAAACTGTTTTTT

clone size: .
J gene: TRBJ2-2
V gene: TRBV3-1/TRBV3-2
D gene: TRBD2
CDR3 protein: CASSPYQRGGGGELFF
CDR3 DNA: TGTGCCAGCAGTCCATATCAGCGGGGAGGCGGCGGGGAGCTGTTTTTT

clone size: .
J gene: TRBJ1-1
V gene: TRBV9
D gene: TRBD1
CDR3 protein: CASSATLVGRGVRRTEAFF
CDR3 DNA: TGTGCCAGCAGCGCAACTCTGGTTGGCAGGGGGGTCAGGAGGACTGAAGCTTTCTTT

clone size: .
J gene: TRBJ2-5
V gene: TRBV11-2
D gene: TRBD2
CDR3 protein: CASSFLGLAGGKETQYF
CDR3 DNA: TGTGCCAGCAGCTTTTTAGGACTAGCGGGGGGGAAAGAGACCCAGTACTTC

clone size: few
J gene: TRBJ1-5
V gene: TRBV7-8
D gene: .
CDR3 protein: CASSLGPGNQPQHF
CDR3 DNA: TGTGCCAGCAGCTTAGGTCCAGGCAATCAGCCCCAGCATTTT

clone size: .
J gene: TRBJ1-6
V gene: TRBV6-4
D gene: .
CDR3 protein: CASSGPHSWGDNSPLHF
CDR3 DNA: TGTGCCAGCAGCGGGCCCCACAGTTGGGGGGACAATTCACCCCTCCACTTT

clone size: .
J gene: TRBJ1-3
V gene: TRBV7-2
D gene: .
CDR3 protein: CASSSYTQGSTIYF
CDR3 DNA: TGTGCCAGCAGCTCTTATACCCAGGGCAGCACCATATATTTT

clone size: .
J gene: TRBJ1-1
V gene: TRBV3-1/TRBV3-2
D gene: .
CDR3 protein: CASSQEGSGTLNTEAFF
CDR3 DNA: TGTGCCAGCAGCCAAGAAGGGTCGGGGACATTGAACACTGAAGCTTTCTTT

clone size: .
J gene: TRBJ2-7
V gene: TRBV7-9
D gene: TRBD2
CDR3 protein: CASSLGLAPYEQYF
CDR3 DNA: TGTGCCAGCAGCTTGGGACTAGCCCCCTACGAGCAGTACTTC

clone size: .
J gene: TRBJ2-1
V gene: TRBV28
D gene: TRBD2
CDR3 protein: CASAGGTSGRAMRYFF
CDR3 DNA: TGTGCCAGCGCCGGTGGGACTAGCGGGAGGGCCATGCGCTATTTCTTC

clone size: .
J gene: TRBJ2-1
V gene: TRBV5-4
D gene: TRBD2
CDR3 protein: CASSQGPGREAPFF
CDR3 DNA: TGTGCCAGCAGTCAAGGTCCTGGCCGGGAGGCCCCGTTCTTC

clone size: .
J gene: TRBJ2-2
V gene: TRBV7-9
D gene: .
CDR3 protein: CASSLGTVTGELFF
CDR3 DNA: TGTGCCAGCAGCTTAGGGACAGTCACCGGGGAGCTGTTTTTT